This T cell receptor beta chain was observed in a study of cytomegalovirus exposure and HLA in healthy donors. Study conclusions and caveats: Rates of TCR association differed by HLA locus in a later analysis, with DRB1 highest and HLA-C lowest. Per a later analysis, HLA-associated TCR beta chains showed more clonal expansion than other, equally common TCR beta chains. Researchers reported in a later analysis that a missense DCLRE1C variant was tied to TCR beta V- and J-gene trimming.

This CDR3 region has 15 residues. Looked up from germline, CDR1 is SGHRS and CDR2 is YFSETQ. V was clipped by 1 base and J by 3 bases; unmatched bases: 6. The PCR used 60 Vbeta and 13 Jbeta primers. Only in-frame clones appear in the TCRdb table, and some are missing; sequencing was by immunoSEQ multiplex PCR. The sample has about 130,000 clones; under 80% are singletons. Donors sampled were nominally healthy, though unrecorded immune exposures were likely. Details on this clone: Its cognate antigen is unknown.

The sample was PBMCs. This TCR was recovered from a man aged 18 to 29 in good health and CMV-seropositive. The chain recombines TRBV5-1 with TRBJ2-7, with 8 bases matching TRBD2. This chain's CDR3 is CASSLWRGEHYEQYF. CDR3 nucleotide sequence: TGCGCCAGCAGCTTGTGGCGGGGGGAACACTACGAGCAGTACTTC.